Described below is a single TCR beta chain sequence and its context. As handled by the study authors: Reference gene primer amplification yielded estimated nucleated cell counts. Profiled with immunoSEQ multiplex PCR; TCRdb holds only in-frame clones, not every one. That table furnishes V, J and clone size, whereas the DNA furnished D and trimming. Among 150,000 or so clones, about 81% were seen once, and the ten largest hold roughly 19%. The data are from a study of blood T cell repertoires in COVID-19. Study-wide context: T cells, B-cell-depleted T cells, or PBMCs supplied cDNA or gDNA.

The V segment lost 9 bases and the J segment 5 bases; nucleotides outside the gene matches: 12. The germline CDR1 and CDR2 sequences are LNHDA and SQIVND (reference sequence). The CDR3 totals 14 residues. The sequence derives from an elderly woman with acute or convalescent COVID-19. The genes are TRBV19 and TRBJ2-7, with 8 bases matching TRBD2. The sequenced sample consisted of peripheral blood. The CDR3 nucleotides read TGTGCCAGCTCCCCATTTGCGGGAGGCCACGAGCAGTACTTC. This gives the protein CASSPFAGGHEQYF.